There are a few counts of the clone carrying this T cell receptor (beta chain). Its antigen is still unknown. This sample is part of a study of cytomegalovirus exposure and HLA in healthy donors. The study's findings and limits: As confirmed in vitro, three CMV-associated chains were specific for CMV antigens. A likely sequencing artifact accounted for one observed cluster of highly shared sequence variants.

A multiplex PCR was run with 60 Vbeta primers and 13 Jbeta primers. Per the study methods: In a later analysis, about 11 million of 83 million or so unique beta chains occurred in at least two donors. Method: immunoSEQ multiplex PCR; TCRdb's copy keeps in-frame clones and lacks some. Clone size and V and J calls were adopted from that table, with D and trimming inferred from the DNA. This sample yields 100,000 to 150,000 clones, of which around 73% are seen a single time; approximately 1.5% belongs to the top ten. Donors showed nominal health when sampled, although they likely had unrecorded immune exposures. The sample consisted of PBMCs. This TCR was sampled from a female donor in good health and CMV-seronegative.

The CDR3 bases are TGTGCCAGCAGCTTGGCAGGGAAGAACACTGAAGCTTTCTTT. Amino acids: CASSLAGKNTEAFF. The gene calls are TRBV5-4 and TRBJ1-1; tentative D call: TRBD1 (5 bases). The germline gives CDR1 SGHNT, CDR2 YYREEE (reference sequence). The CDR3 loop spans 14 amino acids. The V end was cut by 0 bases, the J end by 1 base, with 7 bases between.